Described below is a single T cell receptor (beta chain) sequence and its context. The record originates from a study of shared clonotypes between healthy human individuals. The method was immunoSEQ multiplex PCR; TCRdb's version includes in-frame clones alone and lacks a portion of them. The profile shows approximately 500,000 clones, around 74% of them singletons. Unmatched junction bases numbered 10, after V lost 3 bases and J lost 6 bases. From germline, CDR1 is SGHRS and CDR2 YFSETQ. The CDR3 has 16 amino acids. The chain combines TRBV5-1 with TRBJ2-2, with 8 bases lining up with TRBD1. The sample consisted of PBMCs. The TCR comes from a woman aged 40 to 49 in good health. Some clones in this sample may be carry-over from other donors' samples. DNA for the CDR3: TGCGCCAGCAGCTGGGTAGGACAGGGTATGGCCGGGGAGCTGTTTTTT. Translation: CASSWVGQGMAGELFF.